This entry is about one T cell receptor beta chain. This receptor's antigen is unknown. Per-base qualities were not stored, and no clone one base away is much larger. The Qiagen DNeasy kit was used to extract genomic DNA both from unsorted PBMCs and from the negatively selected CD4+ and CD8+ fractions. Using primers that anneal to V and J segments, immunoSEQ multiplex PCR amplified the TCR beta CDR3 regions. A synthetic immune receptor repertoire was used to minimize amplification bias, and any residual bias was removed computationally once sequencing was done. The paper's data handling went like this. Repertoire diversity was quantified as the Shannon entropy index using custom Python scripts. Unsorted, CD4+ and CD8+ repertoires were analyzed separately, except for combined analyses in which CD4+ and CD8+ sequences were merged in silico. A clone was considered expanded if an increase in frequency of at least 2-fold after treatment relative to C1D1 was found, and a pseudocount of 0.5 was applied to clones undetected at baseline. Singleton clones were defined as clones with 0 or 1 copy at C1D1, and non-singleton clones were defined as clones with 2 or more copies. Clones expanded in unsorted samples were labelled as CD4+, CD8+ or unknown by matching protein sequences in sorted samples from the same patient. Wilcoxon tests were applied to paired samples to test diversity changes from C1D1 to C4D1. In its TCRdb copy, this immuneACCESS table keeps in-frame sequences only and misses some clones. Where compared with another copy, unresolved V genes explain less than half of these, and the others have no known cause. V, J and clone size are those of that table, while D and trimming were read from the DNA. In this sample the table shows more than 140,000 clones, around 73% of which occur a single time. The biggest ten clones account for about 9% of the sample.

The data belong to a study of PD-1 blockade in classical Hodgkin lymphoma (dated by TCRdb to 2018 to 2021). In terms of the full investigation: Nivolumab dosing was 3 mg/kg intravenously every 2 weeks, continuing until either disease progression or unacceptable toxicity. The study used CyTOF and TCR beta sequencing to define a peripheral blood immune signature of response to PD-1 blockade in classical Hodgkin lymphoma. What the study reported, not specific to this receptor: Lower diversity was observed in patients in whom nivolumab was started less than 1 year after ASCT, and these patients were excluded from later analyses so that confounding by immune reconstitution would be avoided. The study was limited to a single clinical trial cohort, and causes of repertoire differences, possibly disease activity or prior therapy, remained undefined. Trial patients with a complete response had baseline diversity similar to that of newly diagnosed patients, while partial responders and progressors had significantly lower diversity. CD4+ but not CD8+ TCR diversity rose significantly by C4D1 (p=0.0027 vs p=0.16), most apparent in complete responders (p=0.02). Baseline TCR diversity was reported to be lower in newly diagnosed patients than in healthy donors and to be lower still in relapsed/refractory patients.

What this sample's time point label stands for: cycle 2 day 1 (C2D1) of nivolumab. Every trial patient had relapsed following autologous stem cell transplantation, and prior brentuximab vedotin exposure was what differed among cohorts A, B and C. The trial cohort was composed of some 57 patients with relapsed/refractory classical Hodgkin lymphoma, for whom complete response, partial response or progressive disease was recorded as best overall response. In the multi-cohort phase II CheckMate 205 trial, trial patients received single-agent nivolumab. Best overall response was determined by an independent review committee according to the 2007 International Working Group response criteria. Trial PBMCs were collected just before the start of nivolumab (C1D1) and during therapy at cycle 2 day 1 and cycle 4 day 1. Peripheral blood was collected in 8 mL Vacutainer Cell Preparation Tubes, from which PBMCs were isolated by centrifugation and then cryopreserved.

For CDR1 and CDR2, the germline V gene lists MGHRA and YSYEKL. Trimming takes 4 bases from V and 6 bases from J, and the germline ends sit 15 bases apart. The CDR3 covers 14 residues, taking in both the cysteine and the phenylalanine. Solely the CDR3 DNA is kept, with 42 bases framed from the first base. This chain joins TRBV4-1 to TRBJ1-2; the D gene identity is not certain. This sample comprised peripheral blood mononuclear cells (PBMCs), obtained before the second cycle of nivolumab. The TCR was taken from a human donor with classical Hodgkin lymphoma. The CDR3 protein is CASSRLTTSDGYTF. The nucleotide sequence reads TGCGCCAGCAGCCGCCTAACCACCTCGGATGGCTACACCTTC.